The 21 T cell receptor beta chains reported below all come from one sample, sequenced in a study of cytomegalovirus exposure and HLA in healthy donors. Primers included in the PCR were 60 Vbeta and 13 Jbeta primers. The method was immunoSEQ multiplex PCR; TCRdb's version includes in-frame clones alone and lacks a portion of them. The profile shows around 150,000 clones, roughly 76% of them singletons. Sequencing was performed on PBMCs. The receptors were gathered from a woman aged 45-65 years in good health and CMV-seronegative.

This rearrangement joins TRBV29-1 to TRBJ1-2; D unresolved. The CDR3 contains 13 residues. The V end was cut by 0 bases, the J end by 1 base, with 6 bases between. Germline V gene data show CDR1 as SQVTM and CDR2 as ANQGSEA. As DNA, the CDR3 is TGCAGCGTTGAAGACGGGTTTAACTATGGCTACACCTTC. Translated, it gives CSVEDGFNYGYTF.

The sample holds one count of this clone. The chain carries TRBV21-1 and TRBJ1-4; the D call TRBD1 from the table was never checked on the DNA. TRBV21-1 is classified as a pseudogene. This CDR3 comprises 19 residues. The CDR3 reads CASTRGQNRGLATNEKLFF. CDR3 nucleotides: TGTGCCAGCACCCGAGGCCAAAACAGGGGGTTGGCAACTAATGAAAAACTGTTTTTT.

This clone has only a few counts. The chain is built from TRBV5-6 and TRBJ1-2; the D gene is possibly TRBD1 (6 bases). Germline values: CDR1 SGHDT, CDR2 YYEEEE. This CDR3 comprises 13 residues. The V and J ends lost 3 bases and 9 bases respectively, with 15 bases between them. The CDR3 bases are TGTGCCAGCAGCTCCGGGGGAGGGGACAGCTACACCTTC. Translation: CASSSGGGDSYTF.

In its sample, this clone was seen a few times. The V gene is TRBV7-9, the J gene TRBJ2-5; tentative D call: TRBD1 (6 bases). The DNA end is more similar to TRBJ2-7, so the J call may be wrong. Germline loops: CDR1 SEHNR, CDR2 FQNEAQ (reference sequence). The CDR3 is 14 amino acids. CDR3 loop: CASSSPYRDYEQYF. CDR3 DNA sequence: TGTGCCAGCAGCTCCCCCTACAGGGACTACGAGCAGTACTTC.

The chain employs TRBV2 and TRBJ2-3; no clear D. From germline, CDR1 is SNHLY and CDR2 FYNNEI. Trimming took off 3 bases at V and 6 bases at J, with 13 bases between the two ends. This CDR3 has 14 amino acids. The CDR3 reads CASSEAAGRDTQYF. Written as DNA, the CDR3 is TGTGCCAGCAGTGAGGCCGCAGGCCGGGATACGCAGTATTTT.

The rearrangement joins TRBV6-4 to TRBJ2-2; 7 bases fit TRBD1. Germline V gives CDR1 MRHNA, CDR2 SNTAGT. Trimming took 4 bases from V and 6 from J; bases not matched to a gene: 2. The CDR3 contains 13 residues. Here the CDR3 DNA reads TGTGCCAGCAGTGCCGGACAGGCCGGGGAGCTGTTTTTT. This codes for CASSAGQAGELFF.

V is TRBV28 and J is TRBJ1-2; tentatively, D is TRBD1 (6 bases). The CDR3 totals 13 residues. V was pared by 6 bases and J by 7 bases, with 15 bases between. In germline, CDR1 is MDHEN, CDR2 SYDVKM. The CDR3 loop reads CASSKTGTTGYTF. DNA for the CDR3: TGTGCCAGCAGCAAAACAGGGACTACTGGCTACACCTTC.

This chain joins TRBV5-6 and TRBJ2-7, with D tentatively TRBD2 (5 bases). Germline V gives CDR1 SGHDT, CDR2 YYEEEE. Trimming removed 5 bases from V and 5 bases from J, with 20 bases in between. This CDR3 has 15 amino acids. The DNA of the CDR3 is TGTGCCAGCAGTTTCGGACTCGGACGAGGGAACGAGCAGTACTTC. Translating gives CASSFGLGRGNEQYF.

The rearrangement uses TRBV4-2 and TRBJ2-6; 10 bases are a match to TRBD1. This CDR3 spans 18 amino acids. J gave up 4 bases and V 0 bases, and 6 bases lay outside the gene matches. Per germline, CDR1 LGHNA and CDR2 YNFKEQ. The CDR3 protein is CASSQDGTGAVGANVLTF. The CDR3 bases are TGTGCCAGCAGCCAAGATGGGACAGGGGCAGTCGGGGCCAACGTCCTGACTTTC.

This chain uses TRBV28 with TRBJ1-1; D remains unclear. V lost 7 bases and J lost 4, with 16 bases in between. The CDR3 sequence is 14 residues long. Germline CDR1 reads MDHEN; CDR2 reads SYDVKM. CDR3 amino acids: CASTPPGSVTEAFF. CDR3 DNA: TGTGCCAGCACTCCTCCGGGGTCGGTCACTGAAGCTTTCTTT. The whole variable domain, remainder taken from reference TRBV28 and TRBJ1-1, is DVKVTQSSRYLVKRTGEKVFLECVQDMDHENMFWYRQDPGLGLRLIYFSYDVKMKEKGDIPEGYSVSREKKERFSLILESASTNQTSMYLCASTPPGSVTEAFFGQGTRLTVV.

The V gene is TRBV6-4, the J gene TRBJ1-5, with D possibly TRBD1 on 5 matching bases. The CDR3 is made up of 14 amino acids. V gave up 5 bases and J gave up 9 bases, with 17 bases separating them. CDR1 and CDR2 from the germline V gene are MRHNA and SNTAGT. The CDR3 is CASSPERAGGPQHF. CDR3 coding DNA: TGTGCCAGCAGTCCTGAGAGGGCCGGGGGGCCCCAGCATTTT.

The rearrangement links TRBV2 to TRBJ2-3; 8 bases fit TRBD2. Germline V gene data show CDR1 as SNHLY and CDR2 as FYNNEI. There are 14 residues in the CDR3. With 3 bases clipped from V and 4 bases from J, the junction kept 3 bases outside the gene matches. DNA for the CDR3: TGTGCCAGCAGTGAGCGGGAGGTCCCAGATACGCAGTATTTT. It yields the protein CASSEREVPDTQYF.

The gene calls are TRBV28 and TRBJ1-4; possible D gene TRBD1, 6 bases. Germline CDR1 reads MDHEN; CDR2 reads SYDVKM. CDR3 size: 14 residues. With 7 bases removed from V and 1 base from J, the gap between germline ends came to 10 bases. As DNA, the CDR3 is TGTGCCAGCAAAACAGGGATAACTAATGAAAAACTGTTTTTT. Its translation: CASKTGITNEKLFF.

The genes are TRBV9 and TRBJ2-5; 8 bases are shared with TRBD2. This CDR3 contains 16 residues. The V segment lost 4 bases and the J segment 5 bases; nucleotides outside the gene matches: 13. Germline V CDR1 and CDR2: SGDLS, YYNGEE. The CDR3 nucleotides read TGTGCCAGCAGCCCCCTGGGGCGGGGGGACTCGGAGACCCAGTACTTC. Translation: CASSPLGRGDSETQYF.

The J gene is TRBJ2-3, the V gene TRBV7-8; D is possibly TRBD2 (6 bases). This CDR3 region has 16 residues. Germline CDR1 reads SGHVS; CDR2 reads FQNEAQ. The V end lost 2 bases, the J end lost 2 bases, and 14 bases lay between the germline ends. CDR3 coding DNA: TGTGCCAGCAGCTTATATCGGGACTTTCTCACAGATACGCAGTATTTT. Translating it yields CASSLYRDFLTDTQYF.

This clone was found once. The junction differs from germline at one of its ends, possibly a read error. The V and J genes are TRBV6-6 and TRBJ1-4, with D perhaps matching TRBD1 (6 bases). The CDR3 runs 15 residues. Germline CDR1 reads MNHNY; CDR2 reads SVGAGI (reference sequence). In DNA form, the CDR3 reads TGTGCCTGCAGTTACCCCCAACAGGGTAATGAAAAACTGTTTTTT. It codes for CACSYPQQGNEKLFF.

V is TRBV28 and J is TRBJ2-1; D is unresolved. The V end was cut by 3 bases, the J end by 4 bases, with 13 bases between. The germline V gene has CDR1 MDHEN and CDR2 SYDVKM. The length of the CDR3 is 15 residues. The CDR3 sequence: CASSFGGYSYNEQFF. In nucleotides, the CDR3 is TGTGCCAGCAGTTTTGGCGGTTACTCGTACAATGAGCAGTTCTTC.

This clone has only a few counts. The V call is TRBV30, the J call TRBJ1-3; the D gene is possibly TRBD1 (6 bases). CDR1 is GTSNPN, CDR2 SVGIG, per germline (reference sequence). The CDR3 length is 14 residues. Trimming removed 5 bases from V and 3 bases from J, with 14 bases in between. The CDR3 protein is CAWGTGKDGNTIYF. CDR3 DNA sequence: TGTGCCTGGGGAACAGGGAAAGATGGAAACACCATATATTTT.

The chain recombines TRBV6-5 with TRBJ2-3; weak D call: TRBD2 (6 bases). The CDR3 has 14 amino acids. Germline loops: CDR1 MNHEY, CDR2 SVGAGI. Trimming left V 7 bases short and J 2 bases short, with 13 bases between. The DNA of the CDR3 is TGTGCCAGCACCCCCGGGGGATCCACAGATACGCAGTATTTT. Amino acids: CASTPGGSTDTQYF.

The chain recombines TRBV7-9 with TRBJ2-1; 13 positions agree with TRBD2. The junction had 5 bases not matched to a gene; V was cut back by 5 bases and J by 7 bases. Germline V gene sequence: CDR1 SEHNR, CDR2 FQNEAQ (reference sequence). The CDR3 is made up of 15 amino acids. In DNA, the CDR3 is TGTGCCAGCAGCCCGGGACTAGCGGGGACAAATGAGCAGTTCTTC. Amino acids: CASSPGLAGTNEQFF.

This clone was counted a single time. The V call is TRBV19, the J call TRBJ1-2; D not certain. There are 14 residues in the CDR3. V lost 9 bases, J lost 7 bases, and 21 bases lay in between. The V gene's germline CDR1 is LNHDA and CDR2 SQIVND (reference sequence). In DNA, the CDR3 is TGTGCCAGATTGGACTCCGGGCAGATGCGTGGCTACACCTTC. It yields the protein CARLDSGQMRGYTF.